This T cell receptor beta chain was recovered during a study of regulatory T cells in long-lasting Graves disease. General study results and limits: Those with persistent Graves' had less TCR diversity than newly diagnosed patients.

Building of the TCR beta libraries involved iRepertoire HTBI primers and Arm-PCR of CDR3 regions. MiXCR was run by TCRdb on the multiplex PCR reads, yielding one entry per CDR3 protein. The sample lists 700,000 or so distinct CDR3 sequences, 30% seen once, with under 50% in the top ten. Germline lookup yields CDR1 LNHDA and CDR2 SQIVND (reference sequence). CDR3 length: 14 amino acids. V lost 2 bases and J lost 6, with 10 bases in between. On this clonotype itself: Antigen unknown.

Time point denoted: persistent/refractory GD, antithyroid drugs over 5 years with positive TRAb. The authors made the TCR library using RNA they extracted from PBMCs. The chain employs TRBV19 and TRBJ1-4; D perhaps matches TRBD1 (5 bases). The TCR originated in a female donor with Graves disease. This material consisted of peripheral blood mononuclear cells (PBMCs), taken when the disease was refractory, from a patient treated with antithyroid drugs. The CDR3 bases are TGTGCCAGTAGTATACCAGGGATTTATGAAAAACTGTTTTTT. This codes for CASSIPGIYEKLFF.